These 14 T cell receptor beta chains were sequenced from one sample in a study of shared T cell receptors in the human thymus. The repertoire was sequenced with immunoSEQ multiplex PCR; TCRdb's copy has only in-frame clones and lacks some. This sample has roughly 660,000 clones, with more than 75% found just once. The same data also contributed to another study, on human thymus T cells.

Sequencing input: thymocytes. The receptors were gathered from a boy less than two years old with a congenital heart defect.

This chain's CDR3 is CASRDGTGGNYGYTF. The CDR3 region has the DNA TGTGCCAGCAGAGATGGGACAGGAGGGAACTATGGCTACACCTTC. The J gene is TRBJ1-2, the V gene TRBV6-1, with 8 bases lining up with TRBD1. With V trimmed by 6 bases and J by 2 bases, 8 bases remained unmatched. This CDR3 region has 15 residues. The germline V gene has CDR1 MNHNS and CDR2 SASEGT.

The chain uses TRBV10-1 and TRBJ2-3, with a weak D call TRBD1 (5 bases). The CDR3 runs to 13 residues. The V gene's germline CDR1 is WNHNN and CDR2 SYGVQD (reference sequence). Deletions cut 6 bases from V and 5 bases from J, with 12 bases between. CDR3 protein: CASSLGQGDTQYF. The CDR3, as DNA: TGCGCCAGCAGCCTCGGGCAGGGAGATACGCAGTATTTT.

The gene calls are TRBV5-6 and TRBJ2-7, with TRBD2 matching over 12 bases. There are 18 residues in the CDR3. The J segment lost 4 bases and the V segment lost 4 bases, leaving 15 bases of the junction unmatched. CDR1 is SGHDT and CDR2 is YYEEEE in the germline V gene. CDR3 bases: TGTGCCAGCAGCAAGCCGACTAGCGGGAGAGGGCCCGGATACGAGCAGTACTTC. It codes for CASSKPTSGRGPGYEQYF.

Notes on this clone: At one of its ends the junction is not consistent with the germline gene, which may arise from a read error. The V and J genes are TRBV9 and TRBJ2-5, with D possibly matching TRBD1 (6 bases). The CDR3 covers 11 residues. CDR1 and CDR2 (germline): SGDLS, YYNGEE. CDR3 protein: CASSVVRGSDF. The CDR3 DNA follows: TGTGCCAGCAGCGTAGTGAGGGGGAGCGACTTC.

The chain recombines TRBV15 with TRBJ1-2, with D unclear. Trimming removed 0 bases at V and 7 bases at J, with 6 bases between. CDR1 LNHNV and CDR2 YYDKDF come from the germline V gene (reference sequence). The CDR3 is 12 residues long. CDR3 sequence reads: CATSREGVGYTF. Here the CDR3 DNA reads TGTGCCACCAGCAGAGAGGGAGTTGGCTACACCTTC.

V gene TRBV12-1 combines with J gene TRBJ2-1; the listed D gene, TRBD2, was not tested against the DNA. TRBV12-1 is termed a pseudogene. This CDR3 is built from 14 residues. The CDR3 sequence: CASSFPIGVNEQFF. The CDR3 nucleotides read TGTGCCAGCAGCTTCCCAATCGGTGTGAATGAGCAGTTCTTC.

The chain links TRBV27 to TRBJ2-7; D is unresolved. The CDR3 contains 14 residues. Germline CDR1 is MNHEY and CDR2 is SMNVEV (reference sequence). V was cut by 5 bases and J by 3 bases, with 14 bases left in between. The DNA for the CDR3 is TGTGCCAGCAGTGCTCGGTCCGGTTACTACGAGCAGTACTTC. It specifies CASSARSGYYEQYF.

This rearrangement joins TRBV28 to TRBJ2-5; 7 positions agree with TRBD1. Germline V gives CDR1 MDHEN, CDR2 SYDVKM. Unmatched junction bases numbered 8, after V lost 5 bases and J lost 2 bases. CDR3 length: 15 residues. The CDR3 sequence is CASSDPGTEQETQYF. CDR3 in DNA: TGTGCCAGCAGTGACCCCGGGACAGAGCAAGAGACCCAGTACTTC.

The chain recombines TRBV7-8 with TRBJ2-3; 7 bases match TRBD2. CDR1 and CDR2 (germline): SGHVS, FQNEAQ. The CDR3 consists of 20 residues. V lost 4 bases to trimming and J lost 2 bases; unmatched junction nucleotides: 21. CDR3 amino acids: CASSSCQGRRERRPTDTQYF. CDR3 sequence (DNA): TGTGCCAGCAGCTCCTGCCAAGGGCGGCGGGAGCGGAGGCCCACAGATACGCAGTATTTT. The variable domain in full, completed from reference TRBV7-8 and TRBJ2-3, reads GAGVSQSPRYKVAKRGQDVALRCDPISGHVSLFWYQQALGQGPEFLTYFQNEAQLDKSGLPSDRFFAERPEGSVSTLKIQRTQQEDSAVYLCASSSCQGRRERRPTDTQYFGPGTRLTVL.

This clone was found once. V gene TRBV5-1 combines with J gene TRBJ2-1; D not certain. Germline loops: CDR1 SGHRS, CDR2 YFSETQ. The CDR3 is 15 amino acids. Between the trimmed V and J ends, which lost 4 bases and 0 bases, there was a span of 11 bases. CDR3 amino acids: CASSPPASSYNEQFF. The CDR3 bases are TGCGCCAGCAGCCCCCCCGCGAGCTCCTACAATGAGCAGTTCTTC.

The rearrangement uses TRBV5-1 and TRBJ1-1; 7 bases fit TRBD1. The CDR3 loop spans 18 amino acids. V shed 4 bases and J 4 bases; nucleotides not matched to a gene: 19. The V gene's germline CDR1 is SGHRS and CDR2 YFSETQ. The CDR3 DNA sequence: TGCGCCAGCAGCGCGACCCCAACTTTTACAGGGGAATGCACTGAAGCTTTCTTT. It specifies CASSATPTFTGECTEAFF.

The rearrangement joins TRBV28 to TRBJ1-5, with D possibly being TRBD1 (6 bases). This CDR3 has 18 amino acids. V was trimmed by 5 bases and J by 0 bases, leaving 20 bases between them. Germline values: CDR1 MDHEN, CDR2 SYDVKM. For the CDR3, the DNA is TGTGCCAGCAGTACCCAACAGGGTCTCCTCTATAGCAATCAGCCCCAGCATTTT. Encoded protein: CASSTQQGLLYSNQPQHF.

V and J are TRBV4-1 and TRBJ2-3, with TRBD2 as a possible D gene (5 bases). Per the germline V gene, CDR1 is MGHRA and CDR2 is YSYEKL. This CDR3 comprises 18 residues. V lost 0 bases and J 1 base, leaving 17 bases between the germline ends. CDR3 in DNA: TGCGCCAGCAGCCAAGATGTAGGCGGCCCGAGGGGCACAGATACGCAGTATTTT. It translates to CASSQDVGGPRGTDTQYF.

The chain is built from TRBV4-2 and TRBJ2-7; D uncertain. This CDR3 spans 13 amino acids. Trimming pared 4 bases from V and 1 base from J, leaving 8 bases between. CDR1 LGHNA and CDR2 YNFKEQ come from the germline V gene. As DNA, the CDR3 is TGTGCCAGCAGCCCTGTCGAGTCCTACGAGCAGTACTTC. The encoded protein is CASSPVESYEQYF.